The 18 T cell receptor beta chains in this list originate from one sample, sequenced in a study of cytomegalovirus exposure and HLA in healthy donors. The primer mix had 60 Vbeta and 13 Jbeta primers. The protocol was immunoSEQ multiplex PCR, while the TCRdb copy is restricted to in-frame clones and leaves out a portion. This sample yields 150,000 to 200,000 clones, of which roughly 80% are seen a single time; 1.7% belongs to the top ten. Material: PBMCs. Receptors originate from a woman between 18 and 30 years old in good health and CMV-seronegative.

Only a few counts were recorded for this clone. The genes are TRBV27 and TRBJ2-7; D is possibly TRBD2 (5 bases). Germline V gene lookup returns CDR1 MNHEY and CDR2 SMNVEV (reference sequence). With 1 base removed from V and 11 bases from J, the gap between germline ends came to 18 bases. The CDR3 contains 14 residues. CDR3 sequence reads: CASSLYSVGGYKYF. CDR3 in DNA: TGTGCCAGCAGTTTATACTCCGTTGGCGGGTATAAGTACTTC.

The CDR3 loop reads CASSADFYEQYF. The CDR3 DNA reads as TGCGCCAGCAGCGCGGATTTCTACGAGCAGTACTTC. The chain recombines TRBV5-1 with TRBJ2-7; D gene unclear. This CDR3 has 12 amino acids. Germline V gene data show CDR1 as SGHRS and CDR2 as YFSETQ. V lost 4 bases and J 3 bases, leaving 8 bases between the germline ends.

This CDR3 reads CASSLPGQQNIQYF. The CDR3 DNA sequence: TGTGCCAGCAGTTTGCCGGGACAGCAAAACATTCAGTACTTC. The rearrangement uses TRBV27 and TRBJ2-4; 7 bases align to TRBD1. This CDR3 comprises 14 residues. Germline lookup yields CDR1 MNHEY and CDR2 SMNVEV (reference sequence). V shed 3 bases and J 5 bases; nucleotides not matched to a gene: 4.

The chain joins TRBV19 to TRBJ1-5; tentative D call: TRBD1 (5 bases). V gave up 3 bases and J gave up 7 bases, with 13 bases separating them. Germline CDR1 LNHDA, CDR2 SQIVND (reference sequence). The CDR3 has 14 amino acids. The CDR3 protein is CASSIQQGRQPQHF. CDR3 bases: TGTGCCAGTAGTATCCAGCAGGGTAGGCAGCCCCAGCATTTT.

Here the CDR3 reads CASRAQGAVQPQHF. CDR3 sequence (DNA): TGTGCCAGCAGGGCACAGGGGGCGGTGCAGCCCCAGCATTTT. The chain employs TRBV28 and TRBJ1-5, with 9 bases matching TRBD1. Germline loops: CDR1 MDHEN, CDR2 SYDVKM. Trimming cost V 6 bases and J 7 bases; bases outside gene matches: 7. This CDR3 contains 14 residues.

This clone was seen a few times. The V call is TRBV18, the J call TRBJ2-3; no reliable D call. Trimming pared 11 bases from V and 6 bases from J, leaving 12 bases between. The CDR3 consists of 11 residues. CDR1 is KGHSH, CDR2 LQKENI, per germline. The CDR3 loop reads CASTNRDTQYF. For the CDR3, the DNA is TGTGCCTCGACAAATAGGGATACGCAGTATTTT. Full variable domain (missing parts from reference TRBV18 and TRBJ2-3): NAGVMQNPRHLVRRRGQEARLRCSPMKGHSHVYWYRQLPEEGLKFMVYLQKENIIDESGMPKERFSAEFPKEGPSILRIQQVVRGDSAAYFCASTNRDTQYFGPGTRLTVL.

This clone has a handful of counts. The chain's CDR3 is CAIKGAYSTDTQYF. Here the CDR3 DNA reads TGTGCCATCAAGGGGGCGTATAGCACAGATACGCAGTATTTT. The chain couples TRBV10-3 to TRBJ2-3; 7 bases line up with TRBD1. The germline CDR1 and CDR2 sequences are ENHRY and SYGVKD. With 7 bases clipped from V and 0 bases from J, the junction kept 4 bases outside the gene matches. The CDR3 sequence is 14 residues long.

The J gene is TRBJ1-1, the V gene TRBV30, with D possibly being TRBD1 (6 bases). Germline loops: CDR1 GTSNPN, CDR2 SVGIG (reference sequence). The CDR3 is 13 residues long. The CDR3 nucleotides read TGTGGCTTGGCCGGACAGATGAACACTGAAGCTTTCTTT. Amino acids: CGLAGQMNTEAFF.

This clone has a single count. This chain joins TRBV6-1 and TRBJ1-2, with D maybe TRBD1 (6 bases). The CDR3 is 12 residues long. V lost 6 bases and J lost 5, with 10 bases in between. In germline, CDR1 is MNHNS, CDR2 SASEGT. CDR3 nucleotides: TGTGCCAGCAGCCTAACAGGGTATGGCTACACCTTC. Encoded protein: CASSLTGYGYTF.

In DNA, the CDR3 is TGTGCCAGCAGCCCGGAGGGGGCGGGGGAGCAGTACTTC. Protein product: CASSPEGAGEQYF. The V gene is TRBV7-9, the J gene TRBJ2-7, with TRBD1 as a possible D gene (7 bases). Germline CDR1 reads SEHNR; CDR2 reads FQNEAQ (reference sequence). V gave up 5 bases and J gave up 7 bases, with 15 bases separating them. The CDR3 extends over 13 amino acids.

J is TRBJ2-7 and V is TRBV25-1; no clear D gene. V was clipped by 1 base and J by 5 bases, with 12 bases between them. The CDR3 is made up of 14 amino acids. Germline values: CDR1 MGHDK, CDR2 SYGVNS. The CDR3 DNA reads as TGTGCCAGCAGTGAATTCGGAGCCGGCGACGAGCAGTACTTC. It encodes CASSEFGAGDEQYF.

V and J are TRBV25-1 and TRBJ1-1; 8 nucleotides match TRBD1. The germline V gene encodes CDR1 MGHDK and CDR2 SYGVNS. The CDR3 spans 15 residues. V lost 1 base and J lost 4; bases outside the gene matches: 5. The DNA of the CDR3 is TGTGCCAGCAGTGAATTCGGACAGGGATTCACTGAAGCTTTCTTT. It is translated as CASSEFGQGFTEAFF. Complete variable domain (other parts from reference TRBV25-1 and TRBJ1-1): EADIYQTPRYLVIGTGKKITLECSQTMGHDKMYWYQQDPGMELHLIHYSYGVNSTEKGDLSSESTVSRIRTEHFPLTLESARPSHTSQYLCASSEFGQGFTEAFFGQGTRLTVV.

This chain connects TRBV28 to TRBJ2-7; 7 nucleotides match TRBD1. The CDR3 contains 16 residues. V lost 3 bases and J lost 0; bases outside the gene matches: 8. Germline V lookup: CDR1 MDHEN, CDR2 SYDVKM. CDR3 amino acids: CASSFVSGQISYEQYF. CDR3 DNA: TGTGCCAGCAGTTTTGTCTCGGGACAGATCTCCTACGAGCAGTACTTC.

The J gene is TRBJ2-3, the V gene TRBV4-1; 11 bases match TRBD2. The CDR3 length is 17 residues. The germline V gene encodes CDR1 MGHRA and CDR2 YSYEKL. Trimming cost V 3 bases and J 4 bases; bases outside gene matches: 9. In nucleotides, the CDR3 is TGCGCCAGCAGCCAGGAGTTAGCGGGAGGGCCCGCAGATACGCAGTATTTT. It specifies CASSQELAGGPADTQYF.

This chain uses TRBV5-1 with TRBJ2-1; no definite D call. The CDR3 sequence is 14 residues long. Germline assignment: CDR1 SGHRS and CDR2 YFSETQ. V was cut by 0 bases and J by 8 bases, with 12 bases left in between. The CDR3 bases are TGCGCCAGCAGCTTGGGGTTGTTGGCGGATGAGCAGTTCTTC. It specifies CASSLGLLADEQFF.

The CDR3 coding sequence is TGTGCCAGCAGTACGGAGCGGGCCTCCTACGAGCAGTACGTC. Its protein is CASSTERASYEQYV. This chain uses TRBV2 with TRBJ2-7; possible D gene TRBD2, 6 bases. The germline V gene encodes CDR1 SNHLY and CDR2 FYNNEI. The CDR3 runs 14 residues. V was clipped by 5 bases and J by 0 bases, with 11 bases between them.

This clone was detected only once. The V gene is TRBV9, the J gene TRBJ2-5, with TRBD2 matching 13 bases. CDR3 size: 16 residues. V lost 4 bases to trimming and J lost 0 bases; unmatched junction nucleotides: 3. CDR1 is SGDLS, CDR2 YYNGEE, per germline. Here the CDR3 reads CASSQGTSGNQETQYF. The DNA for the CDR3 is TGTGCCAGCAGCCAAGGGACTAGCGGGAACCAAGAGACCCAGTACTTC.

This clone has only a few counts. The genes are TRBV4-1 and TRBJ1-2; D might be TRBD1 (6 bases). Trimming removed 1 base from V and 7 bases from J, with 16 bases in between. Looked up from germline, CDR1 is MGHRA and CDR2 is YSYEKL. This CDR3 comprises 15 residues. The DNA for the CDR3 is TGCGCCAGCAGCCAAGCAGCAGGGGCGGTCGGTGGCTACACCTTC. Translating it yields CASSQAAGAVGGYTF.